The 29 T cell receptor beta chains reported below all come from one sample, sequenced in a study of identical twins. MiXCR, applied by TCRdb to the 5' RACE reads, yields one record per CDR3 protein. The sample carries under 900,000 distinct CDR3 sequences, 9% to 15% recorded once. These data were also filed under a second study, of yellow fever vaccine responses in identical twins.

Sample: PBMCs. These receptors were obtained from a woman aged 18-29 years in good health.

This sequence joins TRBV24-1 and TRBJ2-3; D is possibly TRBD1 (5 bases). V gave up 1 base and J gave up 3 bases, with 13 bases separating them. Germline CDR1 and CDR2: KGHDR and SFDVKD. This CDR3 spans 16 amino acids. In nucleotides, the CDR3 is TGTGCCACCAGTGATTTTGTTAAGGGGCGGACAGATACGCAGTATTTT. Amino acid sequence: CATSDFVKGRTDTQYF.

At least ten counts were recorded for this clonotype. As DNA, the CDR3 is TGTGCCAGCAGCGACATCCTGGGCGGGACAGGTGGGCAAGAGACCCAGTACTTC. Protein sequence: CASSDILGGTGGQETQYF. This sequence joins TRBV5-5 and TRBJ2-5, with 8 bases identical to TRBD1. Germline V lookup: CDR1 SGHKS, CDR2 YYEKEE (reference sequence). The CDR3 is 18 amino acids. V dropped 4 bases and J dropped 2; count of bases not matched to a gene: 16.

The CDR3 region is CASSLRGQGTQPQHF. CDR3 DNA: TGTGCCAGCAGTTTAAGGGGACAGGGGACTCAGCCCCAGCATTTT. The genes are TRBV27 and TRBJ1-5; the match to TRBD1 covers 10 bases. J was trimmed by 6 bases and V by 2 bases; bases with no gene match: 4. This CDR3 spans 15 amino acids. Germline V CDR1 and CDR2: MNHEY, SMNVEV (reference sequence).

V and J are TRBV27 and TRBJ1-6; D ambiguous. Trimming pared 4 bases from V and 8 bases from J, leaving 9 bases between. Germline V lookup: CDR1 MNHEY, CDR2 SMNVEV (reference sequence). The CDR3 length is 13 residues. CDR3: CASSYGIDSPLHF. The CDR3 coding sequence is TGTGCCAGCAGTTACGGGATCGATTCACCCCTCCACTTT.

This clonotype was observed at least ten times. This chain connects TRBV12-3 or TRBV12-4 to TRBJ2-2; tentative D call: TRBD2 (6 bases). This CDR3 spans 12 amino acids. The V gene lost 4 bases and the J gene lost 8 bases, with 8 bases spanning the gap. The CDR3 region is CASSSREGELFF. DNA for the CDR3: TGTGCCAGCAGTTCCCGGGAGGGGGAGCTGTTTTTT.

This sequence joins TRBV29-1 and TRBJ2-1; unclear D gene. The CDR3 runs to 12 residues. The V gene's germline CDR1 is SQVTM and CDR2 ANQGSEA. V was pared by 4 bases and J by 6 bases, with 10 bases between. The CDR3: CSVGSPANEQFF. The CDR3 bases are TGCAGCGTTGGCAGTCCAGCCAATGAGCAGTTCTTC.

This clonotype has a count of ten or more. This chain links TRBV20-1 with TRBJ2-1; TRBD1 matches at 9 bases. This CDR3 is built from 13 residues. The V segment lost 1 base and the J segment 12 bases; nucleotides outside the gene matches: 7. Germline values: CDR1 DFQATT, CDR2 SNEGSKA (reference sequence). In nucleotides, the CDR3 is TGCAGTGCTAGAGTACAGGGGGCATTTAGGCAGTTCTTC. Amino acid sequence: CSARVQGAFRQFF.

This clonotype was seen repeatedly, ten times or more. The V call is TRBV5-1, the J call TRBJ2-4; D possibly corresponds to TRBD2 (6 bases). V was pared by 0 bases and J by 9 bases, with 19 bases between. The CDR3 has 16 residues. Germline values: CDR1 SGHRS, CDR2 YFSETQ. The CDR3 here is CASSLASSGPASIQYF. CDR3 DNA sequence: TGCGCCAGCAGCTTGGCCTCGAGCGGGCCAGCAAGCATTCAGTACTTC.

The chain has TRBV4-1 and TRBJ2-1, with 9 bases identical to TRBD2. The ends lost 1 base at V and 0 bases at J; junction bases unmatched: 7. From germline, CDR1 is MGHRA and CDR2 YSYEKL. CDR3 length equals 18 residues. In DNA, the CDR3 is TGCGCCAGCAGCCAAGTTGGGTTTAGCGGGAGCTCCTACAATGAGCAGTTCTTC. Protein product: CASSQVGFSGSSYNEQFF.

Here the CDR3 reads CASSLRRSSNTEAFF. The CDR3, as DNA: TGTGCCAGCAGCCTCAGACGGTCCTCGAACACTGAAGCTTTCTTT. The gene calls are TRBV11-2 and TRBJ1-1; no reliable D call. Trimming took 5 bases from V and 1 from J, leaving 14 bases between them. The germline CDR1 and CDR2 sequences are SGHAT and FQNNGV. The CDR3 is 15 amino acids.

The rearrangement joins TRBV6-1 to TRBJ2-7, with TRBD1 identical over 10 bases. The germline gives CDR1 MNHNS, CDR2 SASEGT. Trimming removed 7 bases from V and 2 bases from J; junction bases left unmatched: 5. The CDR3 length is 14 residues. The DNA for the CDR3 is TGTGCCAGCACCTCAGGACAGGGGGCCTACGAGCAGTACTTC. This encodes CASTSGQGAYEQYF.

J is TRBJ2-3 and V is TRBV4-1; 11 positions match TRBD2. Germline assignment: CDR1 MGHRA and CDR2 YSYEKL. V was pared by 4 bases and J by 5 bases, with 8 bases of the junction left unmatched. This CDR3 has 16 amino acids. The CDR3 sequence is CASSLPTSGSKDTQYF. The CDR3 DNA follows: TGCGCCAGCAGCCTGCCTACTAGCGGGAGTAAAGATACGCAGTATTTT.

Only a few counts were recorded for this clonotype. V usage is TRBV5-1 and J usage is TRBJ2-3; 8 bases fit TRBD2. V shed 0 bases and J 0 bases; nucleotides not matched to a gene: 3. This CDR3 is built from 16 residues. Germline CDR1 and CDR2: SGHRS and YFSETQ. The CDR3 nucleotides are TGCGCCAGCAGCTTGGGGAGCGGGAGCAGCACAGATACGCAGTATTTT. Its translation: CASSLGSGSSTDTQYF. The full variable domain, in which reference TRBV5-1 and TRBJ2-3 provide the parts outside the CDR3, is KAGVTQTPRYLIKTRGQQVTLSCSPISGHRSVSWYQQTPGQGLQFLFEYFSETQRNKGNFPGRFSGRQFSNSRSEMNVSTLELGDSALYLCASSLGSGSSTDTQYFGPGTRLTVL.

The CDR3 coding sequence is TGTGCCAGCAGCAGTAGACAGGGACCCATAACTGAGCAGTTCTTC. It is translated as CASSSRQGPITEQFF. V gene TRBV11-2 combines with J gene TRBJ2-1; TRBD1 aligns across 7 bases. Germline values: CDR1 SGHAT, CDR2 FQNNGV. After removal of 5 bases from V and 9 bases from J, the junction contained 13 bases not matched to a gene. The CDR3 consists of 15 residues.

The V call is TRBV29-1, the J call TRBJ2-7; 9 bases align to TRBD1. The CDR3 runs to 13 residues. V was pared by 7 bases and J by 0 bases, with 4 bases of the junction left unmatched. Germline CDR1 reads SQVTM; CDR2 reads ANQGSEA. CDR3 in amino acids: CSAQGASSYEQYV. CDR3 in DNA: TGCAGCGCACAGGGGGCTAGCTCCTACGAGCAGTACGTC.

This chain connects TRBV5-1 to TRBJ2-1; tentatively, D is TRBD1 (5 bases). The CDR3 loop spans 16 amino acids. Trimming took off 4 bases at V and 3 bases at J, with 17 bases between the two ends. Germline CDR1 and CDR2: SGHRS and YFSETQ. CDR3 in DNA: TGCGCCAGCAGCATCTTCCAGGGTGGGCTCTACAATGAGCAGTTCTTC. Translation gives CASSIFQGGLYNEQFF.

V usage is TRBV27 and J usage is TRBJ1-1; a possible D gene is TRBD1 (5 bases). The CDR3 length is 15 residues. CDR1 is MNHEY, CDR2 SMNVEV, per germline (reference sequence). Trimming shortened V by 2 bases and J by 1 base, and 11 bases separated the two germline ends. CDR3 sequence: CASSLRRGGNTEAFF. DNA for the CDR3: TGTGCCAGCAGTTTACGGCGGGGGGGGAACACTGAAGCTTTCTTT.

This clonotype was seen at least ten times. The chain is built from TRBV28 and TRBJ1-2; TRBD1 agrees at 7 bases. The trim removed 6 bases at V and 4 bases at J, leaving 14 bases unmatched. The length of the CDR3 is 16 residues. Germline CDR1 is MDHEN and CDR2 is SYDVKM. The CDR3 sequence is CASRVTGVVLSYGYTF. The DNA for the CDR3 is TGTGCCAGCAGGGTAACAGGGGTTGTTCTTAGCTATGGCTACACCTTC.

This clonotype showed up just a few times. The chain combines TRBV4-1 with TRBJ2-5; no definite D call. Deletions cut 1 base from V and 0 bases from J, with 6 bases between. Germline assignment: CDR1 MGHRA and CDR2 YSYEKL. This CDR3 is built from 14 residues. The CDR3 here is CASSQVSDQETQYF. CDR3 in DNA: TGCGCCAGCAGCCAAGTTTCTGACCAAGAGACCCAGTACTTC.

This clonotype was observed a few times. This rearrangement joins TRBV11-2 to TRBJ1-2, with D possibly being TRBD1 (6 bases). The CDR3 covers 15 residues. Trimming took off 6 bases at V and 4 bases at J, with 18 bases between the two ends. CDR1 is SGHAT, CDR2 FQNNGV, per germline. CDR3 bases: TGTGCCAGCAGTTATCCGGGACACGGAGGCTATGGCTACACCTTC. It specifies CASSYPGHGGYGYTF.

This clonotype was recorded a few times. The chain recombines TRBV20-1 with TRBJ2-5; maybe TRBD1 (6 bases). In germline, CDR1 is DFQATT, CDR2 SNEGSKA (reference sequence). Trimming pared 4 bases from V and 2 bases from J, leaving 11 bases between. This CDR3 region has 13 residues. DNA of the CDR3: TGCAGTGCTACCCGGGACAATCAAGAGACCCAGTACTTC. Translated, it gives CSATRDNQETQYF.

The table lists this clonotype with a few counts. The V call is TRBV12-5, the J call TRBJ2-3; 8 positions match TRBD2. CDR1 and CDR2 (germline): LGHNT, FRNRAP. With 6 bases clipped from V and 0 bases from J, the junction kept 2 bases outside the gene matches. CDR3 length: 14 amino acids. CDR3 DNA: TGTGCTAGTGGGAAGCGGGAGAGCACAGATACGCAGTATTTT. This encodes CASGKRESTDTQYF.

The CDR3 DNA sequence: TGTGCCAGCAGTTGGCCGGGGGCAGGGGTAACCGGGGAGCTGTTTTTT. Translation: CASSWPGAGVTGELFF. This chain connects TRBV28 to TRBJ2-2; D is perhaps TRBD1 or TRBD2 (6 bases each). Germline CDR1 is MDHEN and CDR2 is SYDVKM. V was pared by 4 bases and J by 5 bases, with 17 bases between. The CDR3 contains 16 residues.

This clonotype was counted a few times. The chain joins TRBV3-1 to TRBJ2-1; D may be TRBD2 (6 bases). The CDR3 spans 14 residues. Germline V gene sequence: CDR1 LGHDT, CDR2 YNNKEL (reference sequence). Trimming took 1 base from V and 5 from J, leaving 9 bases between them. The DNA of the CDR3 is TGTGCCAGCAGCCAAGGACTAGGGAACAATGAGCAGTTCTTC. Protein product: CASSQGLGNNEQFF.

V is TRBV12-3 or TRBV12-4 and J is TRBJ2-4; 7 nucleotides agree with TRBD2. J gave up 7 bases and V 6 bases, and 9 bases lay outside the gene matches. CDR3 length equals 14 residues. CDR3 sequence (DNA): TGTGCCAGCAGCCCCGTCGAGGGAGGGAACATTCAGTACTTC. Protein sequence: CASSPVEGGNIQYF.

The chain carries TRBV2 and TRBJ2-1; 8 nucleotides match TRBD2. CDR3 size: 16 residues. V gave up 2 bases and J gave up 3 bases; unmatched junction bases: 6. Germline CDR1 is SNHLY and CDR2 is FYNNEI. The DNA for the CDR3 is TGTGCCAGCAGTGAATGGAGTAGCGGGGACTACAATGAGCAGTTCTTC. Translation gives CASSEWSSGDYNEQFF.

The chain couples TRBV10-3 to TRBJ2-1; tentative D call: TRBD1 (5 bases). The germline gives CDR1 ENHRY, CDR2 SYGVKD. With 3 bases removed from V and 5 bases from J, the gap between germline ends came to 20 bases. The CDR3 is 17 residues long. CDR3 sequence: CAISDHQTATLHNEQFF. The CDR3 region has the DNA TGTGCCATCAGTGACCATCAGACAGCCACCTTACACAATGAGCAGTTCTTC.

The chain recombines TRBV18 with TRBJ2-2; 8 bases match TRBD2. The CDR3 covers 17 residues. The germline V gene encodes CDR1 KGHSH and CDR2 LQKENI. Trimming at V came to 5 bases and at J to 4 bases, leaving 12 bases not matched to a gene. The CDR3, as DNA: TGTGCCAGCTCAGCAACCAGCGGGGGCGTTCGCACCGGGGAGCTGTTTTTT. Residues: CASSATSGGVRTGELFF.

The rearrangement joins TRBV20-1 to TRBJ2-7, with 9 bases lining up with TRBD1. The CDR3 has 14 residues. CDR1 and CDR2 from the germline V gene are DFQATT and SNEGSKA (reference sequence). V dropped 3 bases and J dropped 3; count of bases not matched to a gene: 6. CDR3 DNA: TGCAGTGCTAGGGGACAGGGTTCGGTCTACGAGCAGTACGTC. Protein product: CSARGQGSVYEQYV.